The clone carrying this TCR beta chain was seen only a few times. What it binds is unknown. Each CDR3 protein gets one entry after TCRdb re-called the RT-PCR reads with MiXCR. Among some 500,000 distinct CDR3 sequences listed, approximately 13% were seen once. The CDR3 has 14 amino acids. V was trimmed by 10 bases and J by 5 bases, leaving 15 bases between them. Germline V gives CDR1 MNHEY, CDR2 SVGEGT. The data stem from a study of response to subunit inactivated influenza vaccine. Overall study findings and caveats: The authors proposed limited new T cell recruitment per seasonal influenza vaccination.

The TCR was taken from a man aged 45-65 years who received an inactivated influenza vaccine. This chain uses TRBV6-2 or TRBV6-3 with TRBJ1-6; the D is unclear. The specimen was PBMCs from blood, collected roughly 47 days after vaccination. The CDR3 sequence is CATLRGRNNSPLHF. CDR3 coding DNA: TGTGCCACCCTTCGAGGACGGAATAATTCACCCCTCCACTTT.